The 27 T cell receptor beta chains given below trace back to one sample, sequenced in a study of shared clonotypes between healthy human individuals. The protocol was immunoSEQ multiplex PCR, while the TCRdb copy is restricted to in-frame clones and leaves out a portion. In the table there are over 400,000 clones, roughly 80% of which are singletons. What was sequenced was PBMCs. All receptors derive from a middle-aged woman in good health. Some clones in this sample may be carry-over from other donors' samples.

This sequence joins TRBV14 and TRBJ1-2, with TRBD1 as a possible D gene (5 bases). This CDR3 contains 14 residues. With 1 base removed from V and 4 bases from J, the gap between germline ends came to 10 bases. The V gene's germline CDR1 is SGHDN and CDR2 FVKESK. In nucleotides, the CDR3 is TGTGCCAGCAGCCAAGGTGGGGCTCCCTATGGCTACACCTTC. Translated: CASSQGGAPYGYTF.

The CDR3 is CASSLMIGTSQDTQYF. CDR3 DNA: TGTGCCAGCAGCCTAATGATAGGGACTTCACAAGATACGCAGTATTTT. The V call is TRBV7-9, the J call TRBJ2-3; D perhaps matches TRBD2 (6 bases). V lost 5 bases and J lost 5, with 20 bases in between. This CDR3 contains 16 residues. Looked up from germline, CDR1 is SEHNR and CDR2 is FQNEAQ (reference sequence).

This clone occurred once. One junction end does not reproduce the germline sequence, and a read error may be involved. The rearrangement joins TRBV10-2 to TRBJ1-5; D call uncertain. Germline-derived CDR1 and CDR2 are WSHSY and SAAADI. The length of the CDR3 is 16 residues. The CDR3 nucleotides read TGCGCCAACAGTGAGAGCAAGGGAGCTGGGAATCAGCCCCAGCATTTT. It translates to CANSESKGAGNQPQHF.

DNA of the CDR3: TGTGCCAGCAGCCTCGATATCTACGAGCAGTACTTC. It yields the protein CASSLDIYEQYF. The J gene is TRBJ2-7, the V gene TRBV11-2; D not resolved. The germline V and J ends were trimmed by 5 bases and 3 bases, with 8 bases remaining between them. This CDR3 has 12 amino acids. CDR1 and CDR2 (germline): SGHAT, FQNNGV.

As for this clone: A far larger clone is one base from this, pointing to a likely read error. The chain has TRBV29-1 and TRBJ1-2; tentative D call: TRBD1 (5 bases). The CDR3 length is 14 residues. CDR1 is SQVTM and CDR2 is ANQGSEA in the germline V gene. The CDR3 sequence is CGVEGVGTNYGYTF. In DNA form, the CDR3 reads TGCGGCGTTGAAGGCGTAGGGACGAACTATGGCTACACCTTC. The variable domain in full, completed from reference TRBV29-1 and TRBJ1-2, reads SAVISQKPSRDICQRGTSLTIQCQVDSQVTMMFWYRQQPGQSLTLIATANQGSEATYESGFVIDKFPISRPNLTFSTLTVSNMSPEDSSIYLCGVEGVGTNYGYTFGSGTRLTVV.

The V call is TRBV7-3, the J call TRBJ2-3; D unresolved. In germline, CDR1 is SGHTA, CDR2 FQGTGA. Deletions cut 5 bases from V and 0 bases from J, with 9 bases between. The CDR3 length is 14 residues. CDR3: CASSLSRSTDTQYF. The CDR3 nucleotides are TGTGCCAGCAGCCTCTCCAGGAGCACAGATACGCAGTATTTT. Complete variable domain (other parts from reference TRBV7-3 and TRBJ2-3): GAGVSQTPSNKVTEKGKYVELRCDPISGHTALYWYRQSLGQGPEFLIYFQGTGAADDSGLPNDRFFAVRPEGSVSTLKIQRTERGDSAVYLCASSLSRSTDTQYFGPGTRLTVL.

J is TRBJ2-5 and V is TRBV7-3, with D maybe TRBD2 (5 bases). Germline CDR1 reads SGHTA; CDR2 reads FQGTGA. The V end was cut by 2 bases, the J end by 2 bases, with 6 bases between. The CDR3 totals 13 residues. The CDR3 sequence: CASSLWEQETQYF. The CDR3 region has the DNA TGTGCCAGCAGCTTATGGGAGCAAGAGACCCAGTACTTC.

On this clone itself: This may arise from a read error, as a much more abundant clone is one base away. The gene calls are TRBV7-8 and TRBJ1-2; 7 nucleotides line up with TRBD1. The J segment lost 3 bases and the V segment lost 5 bases, leaving 3 bases of the junction unmatched. Germline V gives CDR1 SGHVS, CDR2 FQNEAQ. The CDR3 has 13 residues. The CDR3 loop reads CASSPTGDYGYTF. In DNA form, the CDR3 reads TGTGCCAGCAGCCCCACAGGGGACTATGGCTACACCTTC. The full variable domain, rest sourced from reference TRBV7-8 and TRBJ1-2, is GAGVSQSPRYKVAKRGQDVALRCDPISGHVSLFWYQQALGQGPEFLTYFQNEAQLDKSGLPSDRFFAERPEGSVSTLKIQRTQQEDSAVYLCASSPTGDYGYTFGSGTRLTVV.

On this clone: Only one base separates this from a far larger clonotype, so it likely reflects a read error. This chain links TRBV28 with TRBJ1-5; D call uncertain. Germline CDR1 and CDR2: MDHEN and SYDVKM. V dropped 7 bases and J dropped 4 bases, with 11 bases sitting between them. The CDR3 length is 13 residues. The CDR3 reads CASNSGENQPQHF. In DNA, the CDR3 is TGTGCCAGCAACAGTGGGGAGAATCAGCCCCAGCATTTT.

The genes are TRBV6-6 and TRBJ2-5, with D perhaps matching TRBD2 (6 bases). The CDR3 contains 14 residues. Trimming stripped 5 bases from V and 4 bases from J, with 14 bases between. Germline-derived CDR1 and CDR2 are MNHNY and SVGAGI (reference sequence). The CDR3 bases are TGTGCCAGCAGTCGGGAGCATCGGGGAGAGACCCAGTACTTC. Translating it yields CASSREHRGETQYF.

V usage is TRBV28 and J usage is TRBJ1-2; D may be TRBD1 (6 bases). Deletions cut 6 bases from V and 4 bases from J, with 33 bases between. This CDR3 comprises 20 residues. CDR1 and CDR2 (germline): MDHEN, SYDVKM. The CDR3 region is CASSQGFVGRVWEASYGYTF. The DNA of the CDR3 is TGTGCCAGCAGCCAGGGGTTTGTGGGCAGGGTTTGGGAGGCTTCCTATGGCTACACCTTC.

There are a few counts of this clone. The CDR3 DNA follows: TGTGCCAGCAGTGAAGCTACCGCCCAAGAGACCCAGTACTTC. This codes for CASSEATAQETQYF. The chain has TRBV2 and TRBJ2-5; D gene uncertain. There are 14 residues in the CDR3. The germline V gene has CDR1 SNHLY and CDR2 FYNNEI. V lost 0 bases and J 1 base, leaving 6 bases between the germline ends.

About this clone itself: A far larger clone is only one base removed, so a read error is likely. The chain has TRBV28 and TRBJ1-1; a possible D gene is TRBD1 (5 bases). The germline V gene encodes CDR1 MDHEN and CDR2 SYDVKM. The CDR3 totals 15 residues. Trimming took 5 bases from V and 1 from J, leaving 14 bases between them. CDR3 loop: CASSSPYRSNTEAFF. CDR3 bases: TGTGCCAGCAGTAGCCCGTACAGGTCGAACACTGAAGCTTTCTTT.

The J gene is TRBJ1-1, the V gene TRBV30; D is ambiguous. Germline CDR1 GTSNPN, CDR2 SVGIG (reference sequence). CDR3 size: 11 residues. V lost 7 bases to trimming and J lost 1 base, with 7 bases between them. The CDR3 DNA follows: TGTGCCTCCACCCCGAACACTGAAGCTTTCTTT. It encodes CASTPNTEAFF.

Of note for this clone: The sample holds other DNA sequences that translate to the same CDR3. The chain couples TRBV5-1 to TRBJ1-1; no reliable D call. The CDR3 covers 13 residues. Trimming removed 0 bases at V and 1 base at J, with 4 bases between. Germline loops: CDR1 SGHRS, CDR2 YFSETQ. CDR3 nucleotides: TGCGCCAGCAGCTTGGCAGGGAACACTGAAGCTTTCTTT. Translating it yields CASSLAGNTEAFF.

The sample holds many counts of this clone. The J gene is TRBJ2-7, the V gene TRBV4-1; D may be TRBD2 (6 bases). V shed 2 bases and J shed 3 bases, with 17 bases lying between them. This CDR3 comprises 16 residues. CDR1 is MGHRA and CDR2 is YSYEKL in the germline V gene. The CDR3, as DNA: TGCGCCAGCAGCCAAACACTAGCCCTTGCGGACTACGAGCAGTACTTC. Translation gives CASSQTLALADYEQYF.

The CDR3 DNA sequence: TGTGCCAGCAGCTTTTCAGGAAACACCGGGGAGCTGTTTTTT. Protein sequence: CASSFSGNTGELFF. The chain joins TRBV7-9 to TRBJ2-2; D is unresolved. Deletions cut 3 bases from V and 2 bases from J, with 7 bases between. CDR1 SEHNR and CDR2 FQNEAQ come from the germline V gene (reference sequence). This CDR3 comprises 14 residues.

About this clone itself: A read error is likely here: a far larger clone is one base away. The rearrangement links TRBV7-7 to TRBJ2-7; tentatively, D is TRBD1 or TRBD2 (6 bases each). Germline V gene data show CDR1 as SSHAT and CDR2 as FNYEAQ (reference sequence). The CDR3 loop spans 16 amino acids. CDR3 nucleotides: TGTGCCAGCAGCCCGGGACTCCCAGGGGTCACCTACGAGCAGTGCTTC. Translation gives CASSPGLPGVTYEQCF.

Notes on this clone: The likely explanation is a read error, given a far larger clone one base away. The gene calls are TRBV28 and TRBJ1-1; D remains ambiguous. V lost 1 base and J lost 11, with 14 bases in between. The CDR3 totals 13 residues. Germline assignment: CDR1 MDHEN and CDR2 SYDVKM. As DNA, the CDR3 is TGTGCCAGCAGTTTATCAGGCACGTCAGTGGCTTTCTTT. This codes for CASSLSGTSVAFF.

In the case of this clone: It differs at one base from a far larger clone, so likely a read error. The rearrangement joins TRBV11-2 to TRBJ2-5, with D hard to call. The CDR3 spans 13 residues. CDR1 and CDR2 from the germline V gene are SGHAT and FQNNGV. The CDR3 spells CASSLGHQDTQYF. CDR3 bases: TGTGCCAGCAGCTTGGGCCACCAAGATACCCAGTACTTC.

This clone was counted a single time. The chain combines TRBV2 with TRBJ2-1, with D hard to call. Germline assignment: CDR1 SNHLY and CDR2 FYNNEI. V lost 11 bases and J 8 bases, leaving 19 bases between the germline ends. The CDR3 covers 13 residues. CDR3 in amino acids: CAGSRVYLDEQFF. The DNA for the CDR3 is TGTGCCGGAAGTCGGGTCTATCTGGATGAGCAGTTCTTC.

Turning to this clone: A single base is all that separates this from a far larger clone, so a read error is likely. The conserved phenylalanine or tryptophan normally closing the CDR3 is absent here, so this likely arose from a read error. The chain uses TRBV7-3 and TRBJ1-1; D is possibly TRBD1 (6 bases). Trimming removed 5 bases at V and 8 bases at J, with 15 bases between. CDR1 and CDR2 from the germline V gene are SGHTA and FQGTGA. The CDR3 consists of 13 residues. This chain's CDR3 is CASSILRGGEAFS. CDR3 sequence (DNA): TGTGCCAGCAGCATTCTCAGGGGCGGAGAAGCTTTCTCT.

The chain uses TRBV6-6 and TRBJ2-1, with TRBD2 as a possible D gene (5 bases). The CDR3 sequence is 13 residues long. With 5 bases removed from V and 3 bases from J, the gap between germline ends came to 8 bases. CDR1 and CDR2 from the germline V gene are MNHNY and SVGAGI (reference sequence). The CDR3 loop is CASSIRDYNEQFF. In nucleotides, the CDR3 is TGTGCCAGCAGTATCCGGGACTACAATGAGCAGTTCTTC.

The V call is TRBV10-3, the J call TRBJ2-6; D gene uncertain. CDR3 size: 19 residues. The germline gives CDR1 ENHRY, CDR2 SYGVKD. Trimming stripped 0 bases from V and 0 bases from J, with 15 bases between. CDR3 region: CAISESGTLTSSGANVLTF. For the CDR3, the DNA is TGTGCCATCAGTGAGTCGGGCACTTTGACCTCCTCTGGGGCCAACGTCCTGACTTTC.

The chain combines TRBV15 with TRBJ2-1; no reliable D call. V was clipped by 4 bases and J by 5 bases, with 9 bases between them. Per the germline V gene, CDR1 is LNHNV and CDR2 is YYDKDF (reference sequence). The CDR3 spans 13 residues. The CDR3: CATSISPDNEQFF. The CDR3 DNA is TGTGCCACCAGCATTTCACCCGACAATGAGCAGTTCTTC. Full variable domain (missing parts from reference TRBV15 and TRBJ2-1): DAMVIQNPRYQVTQFGKPVTLSCSQTLNHNVMYWYQQKSSQAPKLLFHYYDKDFNNEADTPDNFQSRRPNTSFCFLDIRSPGLGDTAMYLCATSISPDNEQFFGPGTRLTVL.

The rearrangement uses TRBV7-2 and TRBJ2-7, with 8 nucleotides matching TRBD2. There are 16 residues in the CDR3. Unmatched junction bases numbered 7, after V lost 0 bases and J lost 3 bases. Germline CDR1 and CDR2: SGHTA and FQGNSA. The CDR3 DNA follows: TGTGCCAGCAGCTTAGCGGGTAGCGGGAATCTCTACGAGCAGTACTTC. Residues: CASSLAGSGNLYEQYF.

With regard to this clone: A far larger clone is just one base off, so this is likely a read error. The genes are TRBV10-3 and TRBJ1-2, with 7 bases identical to TRBD1. Germline values: CDR1 ENHRY, CDR2 SYGVKD. This CDR3 comprises 14 residues. The V gene end was trimmed by 4 bases and the J gene end by 7 bases; junction bases not matched to a gene: 9. The CDR3 spells CAISAQTGSCGYTF. CDR3 in DNA: TGTGCCATCAGTGCCCAGACAGGGTCCTGTGGCTACACCTTC.